What follows is one T cell receptor beta chain and its context. Its antigen is unidentified. Roughly 200 ng DNA, about 33,000 T cell genomes, went into each sorted-subset replicate PCR. TCRdb's table, derived via immunoSEQ multiplex PCR, lists solely in-frame clones and lacks some. The sample has millions of clones; over 90% are singletons. Germline-derived CDR1 and CDR2 are SGHDN and FVKESK. The CDR3 runs to 11 residues. V was cut by 1 base and J by 11 bases, with 5 bases left in between. The data were taken from a study of shared clonotypes between healthy human individuals. Study-level information: The donor pool was made up of two women and three men aged 18 to 49.

Notes on the study in general: What rarefaction showed was incomplete sorted-subset sequencing despite large depth. Measured sharing among donors was expected to vary with sequencing depth.

The sequence was obtained from a man younger than 30 in good health. Some clones in this sample may be carry-over from other donors' samples. Sequenced: naive CD4+ T cells from PBMCs. The subset denotes: CD45RA+ positively selected. The chain is built from TRBV14 and TRBJ1-4; D ambiguous. The CDR3 bases are TGTGCCAGCAGCCAAGGCCGGAAACTGTTTTTT. It codes for CASSQGRKLFF.